This T cell receptor (beta chain) was documented in a study of TET2 disruption in CD19-targeted CAR T cells listed by TCRdb under 2018. As for the study more broadly: The number of samples was determined by the original clinical trial design and by which samples were available, and no additional inclusion criteria were applied.

What the treatment or condition label conveys for this sample: autologous CTL019 cells: CD19 CAR with 4-1BB and CD3 zeta domains. TCR zeta and 4-1BB costimulatory signaling domains were incorporated into the CD19 CAR. T cells for CTL019 manufacturing were collected from peripheral blood by leukapheresis. The DNeasy Blood and Tissue Kit was used to extract genomic DNA from pre-infusion T cells, peripheral blood, or sorted post-infusion T cells. With regard to this clone: Its cognate antigen has yet to be identified. One end of the junction does not line up with germline, which may come from a read error. From the germline J gene comes the end of the CDR3, since the read stops 3 residues before it. The same CDR3 also results from other DNA sequences found in this sample.

The immunoSEQ assay was used to perform TCR beta chain deep sequencing. Processing in the source paper ran as follows. Clonotype frequencies were computed using only productive TCR beta rearrangements. TCRdb took this table from immuneACCESS and kept in-frame rearrangements with V and J called. Such tables lack part of the clones; where checked against another copy, unresolved V genes explain under half of the gap, and the rest is unexplained. V, J and clone size reflect that table, while D and trimming were determined from the DNA. This sample's table lists under 30,000 clones. Around 1.9% of the sample is taken by the ten largest. The investigation overall reported the following: The conclusions about the patient's CAR T cells were based on extensive analysis of only one subject.

Via the germline V gene, CDR1 is MDHEN and CDR2 SYDVKM. CDR3 length: 14 amino acids, cysteine to phenylalanine. Only the CDR3 bases that were read are kept: 33 of them, in frame from base 1. The origin of this receptor is a man between 65 and 79 years old with chronic lymphocytic leukemia. The material sequenced was CD8- CAR+ T cells sorted from cultured blood T cells, taken for CD19 CAR T cell therapy. The cell subset or site label corresponds to: CD8-negative CAR-positive T cells from the infusion product. The sequence joins TRBV28 to TRBJ1-3; a stretch of 7 junction bases matches TRBD1. This receptor carries the CDR3 CASSSGTAGNTIYF. The DNA read from the CDR3 is TGTGCCAGCAGTTCCGGGACAGCCGGAAACACA.